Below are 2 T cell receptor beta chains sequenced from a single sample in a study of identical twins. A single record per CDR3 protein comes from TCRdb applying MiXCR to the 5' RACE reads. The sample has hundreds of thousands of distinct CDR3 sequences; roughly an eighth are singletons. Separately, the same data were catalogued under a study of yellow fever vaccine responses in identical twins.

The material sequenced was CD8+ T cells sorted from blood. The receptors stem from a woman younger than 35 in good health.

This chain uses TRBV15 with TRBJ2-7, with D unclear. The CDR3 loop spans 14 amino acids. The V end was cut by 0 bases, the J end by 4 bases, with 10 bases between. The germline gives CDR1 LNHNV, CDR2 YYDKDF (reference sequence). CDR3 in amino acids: CATSRDRATYEQYF. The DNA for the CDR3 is TGTGCCACCAGCAGAGATAGGGCCACTTACGAGCAGTACTTC. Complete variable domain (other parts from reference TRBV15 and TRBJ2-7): DAMVIQNPRYQVTQFGKPVTLSCSQTLNHNVMYWYQQKSSQAPKLLFHYYDKDFNNEADTPDNFQSRRPNTSFCFLDIRSPGLGDTAMYLCATSRDRATYEQYFGPGTRLTVT.

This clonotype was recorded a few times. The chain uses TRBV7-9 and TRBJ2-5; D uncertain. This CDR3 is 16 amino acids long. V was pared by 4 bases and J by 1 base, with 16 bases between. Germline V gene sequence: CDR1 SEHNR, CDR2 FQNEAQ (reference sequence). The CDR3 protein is CASSSPRGPIQETQYF. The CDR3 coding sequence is TGTGCCAGCAGCTCCCCCCGCGGACCGATCCAAGAGACCCAGTACTTC. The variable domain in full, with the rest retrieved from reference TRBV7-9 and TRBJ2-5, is DTGVSQNPRHKITKRGQNVTFRCDPISEHNRLYWYRQTLGQGPEFLTYFQNEAQLEKSRLLSDRFSAERPKGSFSTLEIQRTEQGDSAMYLCASSSPRGPIQETQYFGPGTRLLVL.